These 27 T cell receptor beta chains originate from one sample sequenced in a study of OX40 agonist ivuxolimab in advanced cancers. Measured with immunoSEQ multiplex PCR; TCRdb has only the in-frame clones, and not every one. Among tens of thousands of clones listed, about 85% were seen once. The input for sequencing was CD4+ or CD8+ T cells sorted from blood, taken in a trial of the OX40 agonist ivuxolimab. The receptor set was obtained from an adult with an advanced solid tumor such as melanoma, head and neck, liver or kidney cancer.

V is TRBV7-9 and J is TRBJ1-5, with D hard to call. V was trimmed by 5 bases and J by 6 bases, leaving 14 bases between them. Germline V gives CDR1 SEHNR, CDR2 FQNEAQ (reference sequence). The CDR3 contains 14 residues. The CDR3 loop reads CASSPLGLAQPQHF. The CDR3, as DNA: TGTGCCAGCAGCCCCCTTGGGCTAGCTCAGCCCCAGCATTTT. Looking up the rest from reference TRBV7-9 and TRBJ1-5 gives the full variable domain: DTGVSQNPRHKITKRGQNVTFRCDPISEHNRLYWYRQTLGQGPEFLTYFQNEAQLEKSRLLSDRFSAERPKGSFSTLEIQRTEQGDSAMYLCASSPLGLAQPQHFGDGTRLSIL.

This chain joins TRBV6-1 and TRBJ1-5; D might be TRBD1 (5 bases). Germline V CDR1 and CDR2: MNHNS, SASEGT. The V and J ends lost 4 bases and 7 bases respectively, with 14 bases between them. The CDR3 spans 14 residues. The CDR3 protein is CASSVGRAVQPQHF. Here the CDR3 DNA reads TGTGCCAGCAGTGTTGGCAGGGCGGTCCAGCCCCAGCATTTT.

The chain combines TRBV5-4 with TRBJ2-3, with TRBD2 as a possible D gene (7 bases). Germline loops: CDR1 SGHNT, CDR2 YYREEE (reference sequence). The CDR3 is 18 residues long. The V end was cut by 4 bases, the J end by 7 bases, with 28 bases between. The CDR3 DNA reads TGTGCCAGCAGCCCCGCCACTAGGACCGGTAGGCGGGGGCATACGCAGTATTTT. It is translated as CASSPATRTGRRGHTQYF.

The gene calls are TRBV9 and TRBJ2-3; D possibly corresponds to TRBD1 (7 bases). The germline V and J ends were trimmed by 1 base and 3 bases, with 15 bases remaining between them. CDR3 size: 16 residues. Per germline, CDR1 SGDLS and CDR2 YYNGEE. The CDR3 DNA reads TGTGCCAGCAGCGTATCTCAGGGGGGAAATACAGATACGCAGTATTTT. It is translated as CASSVSQGGNTDTQYF.

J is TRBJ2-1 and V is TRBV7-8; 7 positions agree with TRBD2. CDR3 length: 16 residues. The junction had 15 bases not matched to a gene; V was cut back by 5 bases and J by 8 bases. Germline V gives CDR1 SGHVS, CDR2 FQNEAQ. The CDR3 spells CASSAHRDYHFDEQFF. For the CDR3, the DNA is TGTGCCAGCAGCGCACATCGGGACTACCATTTTGATGAGCAGTTCTTC.

Here the CDR3 DNA reads TGTGCCAGTAGTCCCGGAGGGCCGAGTGAGCAGTACTTC. Encoded protein: CASSPGGPSEQYF. The chain uses TRBV19 and TRBJ2-7; D is perhaps TRBD2 (6 bases). Trimming pared 5 bases from V and 7 bases from J, leaving 15 bases between. Germline CDR1 is LNHDA and CDR2 is SQIVND (reference sequence). The CDR3 covers 13 residues.

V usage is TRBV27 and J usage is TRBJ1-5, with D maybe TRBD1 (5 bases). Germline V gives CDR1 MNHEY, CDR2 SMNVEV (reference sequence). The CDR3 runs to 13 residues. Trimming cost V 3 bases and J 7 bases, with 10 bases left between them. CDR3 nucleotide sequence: TGTGCCAGCAGTTTTATCCGGGGCCAGCCCCAGCATTTT. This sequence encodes CASSFIRGQPQHF.

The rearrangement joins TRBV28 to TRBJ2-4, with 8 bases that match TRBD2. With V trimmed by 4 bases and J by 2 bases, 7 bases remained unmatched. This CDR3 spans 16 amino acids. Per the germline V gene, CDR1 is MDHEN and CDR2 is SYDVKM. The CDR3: CASSSPAGAPKNIQYF. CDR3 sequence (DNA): TGTGCCAGCAGTTCGCCAGCGGGAGCACCCAAAAACATTCAGTACTTC.

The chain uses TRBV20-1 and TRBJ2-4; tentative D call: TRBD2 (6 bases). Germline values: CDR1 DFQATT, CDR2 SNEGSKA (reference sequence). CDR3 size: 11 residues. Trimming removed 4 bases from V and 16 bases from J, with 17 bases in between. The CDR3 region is CSATRDWEFYF. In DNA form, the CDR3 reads TGCAGTGCTACCCGGGACTGGGAATTTTACTTC.

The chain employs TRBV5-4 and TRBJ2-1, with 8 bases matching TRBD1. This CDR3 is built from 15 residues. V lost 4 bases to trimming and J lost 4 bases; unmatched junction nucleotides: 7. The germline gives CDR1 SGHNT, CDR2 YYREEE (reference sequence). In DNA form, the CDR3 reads TGTGCCAGCAGCCAACGAGGACAGGGTTACAATGAGCAGTTCTTC. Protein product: CASSQRGQGYNEQFF.

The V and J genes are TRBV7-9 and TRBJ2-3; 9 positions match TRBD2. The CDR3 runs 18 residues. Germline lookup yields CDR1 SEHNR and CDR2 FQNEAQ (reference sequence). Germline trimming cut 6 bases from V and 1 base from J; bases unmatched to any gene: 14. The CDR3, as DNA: TGTGCCAGCAGGCCATCCTTAGCGGGAGATCAGGGCACAGATACGCAGTATTTT. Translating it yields CASRPSLAGDQGTDTQYF.

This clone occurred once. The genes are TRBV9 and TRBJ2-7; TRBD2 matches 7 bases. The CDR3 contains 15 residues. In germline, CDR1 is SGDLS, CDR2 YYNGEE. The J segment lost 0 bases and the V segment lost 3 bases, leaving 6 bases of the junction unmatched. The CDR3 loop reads CASSARGGSSYEQYF. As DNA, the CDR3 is TGTGCCAGCAGCGCACGGGGAGGGAGCTCCTACGAGCAGTACTTC.

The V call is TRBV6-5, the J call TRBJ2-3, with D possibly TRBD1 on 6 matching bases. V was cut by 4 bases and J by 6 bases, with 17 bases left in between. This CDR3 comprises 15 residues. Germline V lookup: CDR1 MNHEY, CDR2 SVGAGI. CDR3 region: CASSSRWGRTDTQYF. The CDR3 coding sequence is TGTGCCAGCAGTTCCCGATGGGGGCGGACCGATACGCAGTATTTT.

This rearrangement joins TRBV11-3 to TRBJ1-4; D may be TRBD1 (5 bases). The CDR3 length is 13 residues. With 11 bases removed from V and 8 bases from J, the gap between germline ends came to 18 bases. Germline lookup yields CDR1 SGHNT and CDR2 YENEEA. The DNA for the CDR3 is TGTGCCTCTCGGTTGTGGTGGGACGAAAAACTGTTTTTT. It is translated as CASRLWWDEKLFF.

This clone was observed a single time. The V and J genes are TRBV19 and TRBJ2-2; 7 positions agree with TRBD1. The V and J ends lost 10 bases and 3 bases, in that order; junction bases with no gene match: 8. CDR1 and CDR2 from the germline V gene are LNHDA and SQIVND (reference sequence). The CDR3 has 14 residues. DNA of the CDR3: TGTGCCACCGCAAAGACAGGGTACACCGGGGAGCTGTTTTTT. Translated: CATAKTGYTGELFF.

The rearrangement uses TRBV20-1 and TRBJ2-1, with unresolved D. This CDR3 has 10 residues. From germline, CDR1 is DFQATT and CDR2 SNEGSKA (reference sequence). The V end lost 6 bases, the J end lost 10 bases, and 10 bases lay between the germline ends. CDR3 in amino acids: CSAGLREQFF. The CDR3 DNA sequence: TGCAGTGCCGGCCTTAGAGAGCAGTTCTTC.

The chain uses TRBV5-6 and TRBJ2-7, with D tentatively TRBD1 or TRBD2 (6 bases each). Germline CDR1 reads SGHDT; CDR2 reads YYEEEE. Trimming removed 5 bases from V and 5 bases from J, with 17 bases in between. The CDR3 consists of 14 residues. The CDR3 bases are TGTGCCAGCAGTAGGACGGGGGCGGAAAACGAGCAGTACTTC. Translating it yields CASSRTGAENEQYF.

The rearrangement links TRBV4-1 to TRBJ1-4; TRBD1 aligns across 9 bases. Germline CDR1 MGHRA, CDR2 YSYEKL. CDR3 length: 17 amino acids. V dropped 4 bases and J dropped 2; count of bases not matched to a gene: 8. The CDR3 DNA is TGCGCCAGCAGCCGATTACAGGGGGCGCGGACTAATGAAAAACTGTTTTTT. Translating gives CASSRLQGARTNEKLFF.

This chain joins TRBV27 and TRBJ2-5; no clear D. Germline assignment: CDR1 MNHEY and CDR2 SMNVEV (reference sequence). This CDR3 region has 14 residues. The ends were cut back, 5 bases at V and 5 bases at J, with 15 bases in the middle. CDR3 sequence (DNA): TGTGCCAGCAGTAATCGGGCCCCACATGAGACCCAGTACTTC. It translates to CASSNRAPHETQYF.

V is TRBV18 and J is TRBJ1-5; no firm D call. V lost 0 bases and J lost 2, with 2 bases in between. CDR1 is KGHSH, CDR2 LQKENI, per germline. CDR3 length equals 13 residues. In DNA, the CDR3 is TGTGCCAGCTCACCACCAGGCAATCAGCCCCAGCATTTT. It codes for CASSPPGNQPQHF.

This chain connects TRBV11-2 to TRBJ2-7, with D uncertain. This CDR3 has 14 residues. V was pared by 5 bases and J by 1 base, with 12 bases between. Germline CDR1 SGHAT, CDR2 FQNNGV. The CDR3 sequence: CASSLGPVSYEQYF. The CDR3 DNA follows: TGTGCCAGCAGCCTCGGACCCGTGTCCTACGAGCAGTACTTC.

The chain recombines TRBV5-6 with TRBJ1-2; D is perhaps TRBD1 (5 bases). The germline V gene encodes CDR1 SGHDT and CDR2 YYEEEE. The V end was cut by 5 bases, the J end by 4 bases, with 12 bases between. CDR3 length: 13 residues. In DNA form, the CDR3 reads TGTGCCAGCAGTTTCGGGACGGCCTATGGCTACACCTTC. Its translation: CASSFGTAYGYTF.

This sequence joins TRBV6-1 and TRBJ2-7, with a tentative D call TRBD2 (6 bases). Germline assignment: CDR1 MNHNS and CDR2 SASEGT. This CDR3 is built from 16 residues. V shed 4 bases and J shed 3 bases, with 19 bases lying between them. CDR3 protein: CASSALPPTRGYEQYF. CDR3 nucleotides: TGTGCCAGCAGTGCCCTCCCTCCGACTAGGGGCTACGAGCAGTACTTC.

This CDR3 reads CATSMTPSYEQYF. The CDR3 DNA sequence: TGTGCCACCAGCATGACACCCTCCTACGAGCAGTACTTC. The gene calls are TRBV15 and TRBJ2-7; D uncertain. The V end was cut by 4 bases, the J end by 0 bases, with 7 bases between. There are 13 residues in the CDR3. Germline CDR1 LNHNV, CDR2 YYDKDF (reference sequence).

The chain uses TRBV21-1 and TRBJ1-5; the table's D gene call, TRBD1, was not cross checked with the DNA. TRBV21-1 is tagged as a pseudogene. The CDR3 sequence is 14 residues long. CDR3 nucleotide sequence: TGTGCCAGCAGCACGTGGACAGGGGATCAGCCCCAGCATTTT. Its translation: CASSTWTGDQPQHF.

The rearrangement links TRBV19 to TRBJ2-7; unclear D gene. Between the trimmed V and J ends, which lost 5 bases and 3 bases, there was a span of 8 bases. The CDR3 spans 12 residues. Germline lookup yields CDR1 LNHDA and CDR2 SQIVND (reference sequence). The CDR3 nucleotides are TGTGCCAGTAGTGACATAGACTACGAGCAGTACTTC. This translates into CASSDIDYEQYF.

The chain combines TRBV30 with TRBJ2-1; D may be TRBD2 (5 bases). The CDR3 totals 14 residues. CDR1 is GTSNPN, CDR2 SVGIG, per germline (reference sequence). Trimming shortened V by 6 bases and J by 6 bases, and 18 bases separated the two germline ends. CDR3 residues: CACPAESTSNEQFF. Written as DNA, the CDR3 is TGTGCCTGTCCAGCGGAGAGTACAAGCAATGAGCAGTTCTTC.